Reported below is one T cell receptor beta chain. This sample was included in a study of CXCR3-negative and CXCR3-positive naive CD8 T cells. UMI labels and 5' RACE were used to prepare the TRB cDNA libraries. After re-calling the 5' RACE reads, TCRdb lists one entry per CDR3 protein, DNA absent. The sample has 40,000 to 50,000 distinct CDR3 sequences. The CDR3 extends over 12 amino acids. CDR1 is MNHNY, CDR2 SVGAGI, per germline (reference sequence). The sequenced sample consisted of naive CXCR3- CD8+ T cells from blood. Indicated subset: CD45RO-CCR7+CD27+CD95- naive CD8+ T cells lacking CXCR3 (TNR3-). The chain couples TRBV6-6 to TRBJ2-5; TCRdb returns TRBD1, unconfirmable since there is no DNA. This TCR was sampled from a human donor in good health. Some clones in this sample may be carry-over from other donors' samples. CDR3: CASGASQETQYF.